This is a list of T cell receptor beta chains from one sample in a study of cytomegalovirus exposure and HLA in healthy donors. Repertoires were generated with immunoSEQ multiplex PCR, while TCRdb's copy carries only in-frame clones and drops some. The sample consists of approximately 80,000 clones, just under 80% of them appearing once. Material for sequencing was PBMCs. The receptors were sampled from a male donor in good health and CMV-seropositive. Both conserved end residues are part of each CDR3. D genes are given only for firm matches. Expanded clones get a size class; other rows say once, few or many, or leave the size out.

d_gene: TRBD2
v_gene: TRBV27
j_gene: TRBJ2-7
abundance: NA
CDR3aa: CASRPLGLAEHYEQYF
CDR3nt: TGTGCCAGCAGGCCCCTGGGACTAGCGGAACACTACGAGCAGTACTTC

d_gene: TRBD1
v_gene: TRBV28
j_gene: TRBJ2-7
abundance: NA
CDR3aa: CASSLGTETYEQYF
CDR3nt: TGTGCCAGCAGTTTGGGGACAGAGACCTACGAGCAGTACTTC

d_gene: TRBD1
v_gene: TRBV28
j_gene: TRBJ1-2
abundance: NA
CDR3aa: CASSLGTGAIYGYTF
CDR3nt: TGTGCCAGCAGTCTGGGGACAGGGGCAATCTATGGCTACACCTTC

d_gene: TRBD2
v_gene: TRBV7-3
j_gene: TRBJ2-1
abundance: NA
CDR3aa: CASSLSGSSYNEQFF
CDR3nt: TGTGCCAGCAGCTTAAGCGGGAGCTCCTACAATGAGCAGTTCTTC

d_gene: NA
v_gene: TRBV7-6
j_gene: TRBJ2-7
abundance: few
CDR3aa: CASSLGSLGAEQYF
CDR3nt: TGTGCCAGCAGCTTGGGGTCACTGGGAGCCGAGCAGTACTTC

d_gene: NA
v_gene: TRBV4-3
j_gene: TRBJ2-6
abundance: NA
CDR3aa: CASSQDSSGANVLTF
CDR3nt: TGCGCCAGCAGCCAAGATAGCTCTGGGGCCAACGTCCTGACTTTC

d_gene: NA
v_gene: TRBV14
j_gene: TRBJ1-5
abundance: NA
CDR3aa: CASHLSVNQPQHF
CDR3nt: TGTGCCAGCCATCTAAGCGTAAATCAGCCCCAGCATTTT

d_gene: TRBD2
v_gene: TRBV10-1
j_gene: TRBJ2-5
abundance: NA
CDR3aa: CASSESVAGTETQYF
CDR3nt: TGCGCCAGCAGTGAGTCGGTAGCGGGAACAGAGACCCAGTACTTC

d_gene: TRBD1
v_gene: TRBV5-1
j_gene: TRBJ1-1
abundance: few
CDR3aa: CASSEAGTGGRTEAFF
CDR3nt: TGCGCCAGCAGCGAAGCCGGGACAGGGGGTCGCACTGAAGCTTTCTTT

d_gene: TRBD1
v_gene: TRBV7-3
j_gene: TRBJ2-2
abundance: NA
CDR3aa: CASSSRQGLNTGELFF
CDR3nt: TGTGCCAGCAGCAGCCGACAGGGTCTGAACACCGGGGAGCTGTTTTTT

d_gene: TRBD1
v_gene: TRBV5-1
j_gene: TRBJ2-2
abundance: NA
CDR3aa: CASRQGDTGELFF
CDR3nt: TGCGCCAGCCGACAGGGTGACACCGGGGAGCTGTTTTTT

d_gene: TRBD2
v_gene: TRBV7-6
j_gene: TRBJ2-5
abundance: NA
CDR3aa: CASSLGTGRTSGRAETQYF
CDR3nt: TGTGCCAGCAGCTTAGGGACAGGGCGGACTAGCGGGAGAGCGGAGACCCAGTACTTC

d_gene: NA
v_gene: TRBV25-1
j_gene: TRBJ1-3
abundance: NA
CDR3aa: CASSQSGGERGNTIYF
CDR3nt: TGTGCCAGCAGCCAAAGCGGAGGGGAGAGAGGAAACACCATATATTTT

d_gene: NA
v_gene: TRBV9
j_gene: TRBJ2-1
abundance: NA
CDR3aa: CASSVASYNEQFF
CDR3nt: TGTGCCAGCAGCGTAGCTTCCTACAATGAGCAGTTCTTC

d_gene: TRBD1
v_gene: TRBV5-1
j_gene: TRBJ1-5
abundance: few
CDR3aa: CASSPTGGSNQPQHF
CDR3nt: TGCGCCAGCAGCCCGACAGGGGGAAGCAATCAGCCCCAGCATTTT

d_gene: NA
v_gene: TRBV5-6
j_gene: TRBJ1-4
abundance: few
CDR3aa: CASSLAGRYEKLFF
CDR3nt: TGTGCCAGCAGCTTGGCCGGGAGGTACGAAAAACTGTTTTTT

d_gene: NA
v_gene: TRBV28
j_gene: TRBJ1-5
abundance: NA
CDR3aa: CASKTYSSNQPQHF
CDR3nt: TGTGCCAGCAAGACCTACAGTAGCAATCAGCCCCAGCATTTT

d_gene: NA
v_gene: TRBV11-2
j_gene: TRBJ2-7
abundance: NA
CDR3aa: CASSRRATYEQYF
CDR3nt: TGTGCCAGCAGCCGGAGAGCGACCTACGAGCAGTACTTC

d_gene: TRBD2
v_gene: TRBV5-1
j_gene: TRBJ2-2
abundance: NA
CDR3aa: CASSHSSGSTTGELFF
CDR3nt: TGCGCCAGCAGCCACTCTAGCGGGAGTACCACCGGGGAGCTGTTTTTT

d_gene: TRBD1
v_gene: TRBV11-3
j_gene: TRBJ2-2
abundance: NA
CDR3aa: CASSLRSGGWDRVNTGELFF
CDR3nt: TGTGCCAGCAGCTTAAGGAGTGGAGGTTGGGACAGGGTGAACACCGGGGAGCTGTTTTTT

d_gene: NA
v_gene: TRBV27
j_gene: TRBJ1-2
abundance: NA
CDR3aa: CASRRTDYGYTF
CDR3nt: TGTGCCAGCAGGAGGACAGATTATGGCTACACCTTC

d_gene: NA
v_gene: TRBV19
j_gene: TRBJ1-1
abundance: once
CDR3aa: CASSFSGVLGTEAFF
CDR3nt: TGTGCCAGTAGTTTTTCAGGGGTATTGGGGACTGAAGCTTTCTTT

d_gene: TRBD1
v_gene: TRBV6-1
j_gene: TRBJ1-2
abundance: NA
CDR3aa: CAGRQGAKDYGYTF
CDR3nt: TGTGCCGGCAGACAGGGGGCGAAGGACTATGGCTACACCTTC

d_gene: NA
v_gene: TRBV6-5
j_gene: TRBJ2-7
abundance: few
CDR3aa: CASSYRDTYEQYF
CDR3nt: TGTGCCAGCAGTTACCGGGACACCTACGAGCAGTACTTC

d_gene: NA
v_gene: TRBV5-4
j_gene: TRBJ2-5
abundance: few
CDR3aa: CASSLQVGGQYF
CDR3nt: TGTGCCAGCAGCCTACAGGTGGGGGGCCAGTACTTC

d_gene: NA
v_gene: TRBV21-1
j_gene: TRBJ2-3
abundance: few
CDR3aa: CASSSRDNPTDTQYF
CDR3nt: TGTGCCAGCAGCAGTAGGGACAACCCCACAGATACGCAGTATTTT

d_gene: NA
v_gene: TRBV19
j_gene: TRBJ2-7
abundance: once
CDR3aa: CASSFDMNEQYF
CDR3nt: TGTGCCAGTAGTTTCGACATGAACGAGCAGTACTTC

d_gene: NA
v_gene: TRBV15
j_gene: TRBJ1-1
abundance: NA
CDR3aa: CATSRDLAEAFF
CDR3nt: TGTGCCACCAGCAGAGATTTGGCAGAAGCTTTCTTT